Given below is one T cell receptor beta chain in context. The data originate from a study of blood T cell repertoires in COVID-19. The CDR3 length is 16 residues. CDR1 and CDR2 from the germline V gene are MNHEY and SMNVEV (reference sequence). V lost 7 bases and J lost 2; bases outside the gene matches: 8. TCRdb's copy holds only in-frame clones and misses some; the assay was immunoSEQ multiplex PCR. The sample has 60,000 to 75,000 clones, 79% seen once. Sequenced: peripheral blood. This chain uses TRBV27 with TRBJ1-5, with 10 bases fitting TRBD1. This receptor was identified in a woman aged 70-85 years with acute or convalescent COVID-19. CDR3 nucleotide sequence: TGTGCCAGCACCTTAAGGGGGACAGGGGGCAATCAGCCCCAGCATTTT. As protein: CASTLRGTGGNQPQHF.